This TCR beta chain originates from a study of cytomegalovirus exposure and HLA in healthy donors. This clone was detected a few times. Its antigen is still unknown. Generated by immunoSEQ multiplex PCR, the TCRdb table keeps only in-frame clones and is missing some. The sample contains some 150,000 clones, about 89% of which appear only once. Findings of the study overall: The study flagged around 160 TCR beta chains as cytomegalovirus-associated. TCR sequences were mostly rare, though some public TCRs occurred in many donors.

Sequencing was performed on PBMCs. This receptor was taken from a woman aged 18-29 years in good health and CMV-seropositive.

The CDR3 DNA is TGTGCCAGCAGCAACAGGGGAGGCAATCAGCCCCAGCATTTT. Its translation: CASSNRGGNQPQHF. The rearrangement joins TRBV2 to TRBJ1-5, with 7 nucleotides matching TRBD1. Germline CDR1 reads SNHLY; CDR2 reads FYNNEI. The V segment lost 6 bases and the J segment 2 bases; nucleotides outside the gene matches: 4. The length of the CDR3 is 14 residues.